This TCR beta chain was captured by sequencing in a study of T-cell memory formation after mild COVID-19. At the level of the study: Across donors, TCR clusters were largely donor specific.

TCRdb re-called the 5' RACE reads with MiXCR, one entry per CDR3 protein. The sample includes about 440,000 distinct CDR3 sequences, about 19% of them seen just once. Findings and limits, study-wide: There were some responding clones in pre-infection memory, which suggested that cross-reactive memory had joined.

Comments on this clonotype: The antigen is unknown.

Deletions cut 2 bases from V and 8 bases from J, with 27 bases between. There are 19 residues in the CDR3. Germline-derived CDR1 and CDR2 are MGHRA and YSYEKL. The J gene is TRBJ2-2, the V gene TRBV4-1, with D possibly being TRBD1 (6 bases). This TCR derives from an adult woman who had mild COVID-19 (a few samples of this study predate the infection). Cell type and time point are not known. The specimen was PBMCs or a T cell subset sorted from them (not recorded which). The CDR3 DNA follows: TGCGCCAGCAGCCAACGCCCCGATAGCCCAGGGGTGAAGAGGGGGGAGCTGTTTTTT. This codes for CASSQRPDSPGVKRGELFF.